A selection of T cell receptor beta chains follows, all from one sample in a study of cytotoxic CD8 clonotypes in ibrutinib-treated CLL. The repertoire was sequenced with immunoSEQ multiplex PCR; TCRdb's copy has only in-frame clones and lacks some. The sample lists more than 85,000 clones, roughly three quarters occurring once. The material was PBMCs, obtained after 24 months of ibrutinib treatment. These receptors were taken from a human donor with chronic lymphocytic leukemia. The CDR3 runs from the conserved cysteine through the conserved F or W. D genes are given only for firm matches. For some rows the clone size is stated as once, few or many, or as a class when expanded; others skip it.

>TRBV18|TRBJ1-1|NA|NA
CASSPAENTEAFF
TGTGCCAGCTCACCAGCAGAGAACACTGAAGCTTTCTTT
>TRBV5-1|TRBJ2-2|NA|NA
CASSPSWGWGELFF
TGCGCCAGCAGCCCGAGCTGGGGTTGGGGGGAGCTGTTTTTT
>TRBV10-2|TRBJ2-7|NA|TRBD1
CASSGTGTAPYEQYF
TGCGCCAGCAGTGGGACTGGGACAGCCCCCTACGAGCAGTACTTC
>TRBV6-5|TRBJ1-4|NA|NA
CASSYRGLANEKLFF
TGTGCCAGCAGTTACCGGGGGCTGGCTAATGAAAAACTGTTTTTT
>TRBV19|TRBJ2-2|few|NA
CASSITQLNTGELFF
TGTGCCAGTAGTATCACACAGCTTAACACCGGGGAGCTGTTTTTT
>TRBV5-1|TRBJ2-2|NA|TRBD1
CASSLGGGVPTGELFF
TGCGCCAGCAGCTTGGGAGGGGGCGTCCCCACCGGGGAGCTGTTTTTT
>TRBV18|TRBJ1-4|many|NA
CASSPPQGHSELFF
TGTGCCAGCTCACCGCCCCAGGGACACAGTGAACTGTTTTTT
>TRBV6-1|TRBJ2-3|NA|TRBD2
CASSGREVSTDTQYF
TGTGCCAGCAGTGGGCGGGAGGTTAGCACAGATACGCAGTATTTT
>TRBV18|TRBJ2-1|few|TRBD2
CASSPMPGLAGNNEQFF
TGTGCCAGCTCACCCATGCCGGGACTAGCGGGGAACAATGAGCAGTTCTTC
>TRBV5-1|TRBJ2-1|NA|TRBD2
CASSLNAGGSYNEQFF
TGCGCCAGCAGCTTGAATGCGGGAGGGTCCTACAATGAGCAGTTCTTC
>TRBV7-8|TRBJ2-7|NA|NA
CASSFHQGGVGNEQYF
TGTGCCAGCAGCTTCCACCAGGGGGGTGTTGGGAATGAGCAGTACTTC
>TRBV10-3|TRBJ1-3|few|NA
CAISTANSGNTIYF
TGTGCCATCTCAACAGCCAACTCTGGAAACACCATATATTTT
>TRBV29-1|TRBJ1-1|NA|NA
CSHTVGMNTEAFF
TGCAGCCATACTGTGGGGATGAACACTGAAGCTTTCTTT
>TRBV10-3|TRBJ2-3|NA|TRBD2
CAISTLAGEGLDTQYF
TGTGCCATCAGTACTCTAGCGGGAGAGGGGCTAGATACGCAGTATTTT
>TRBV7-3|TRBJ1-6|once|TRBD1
CASSANRGRNSPLHF
TGTGCCAGCAGCGCAAACAGGGGCCGTAATTCACCCCTCCACTTT
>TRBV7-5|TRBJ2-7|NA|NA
CARSLEREVTYEQYF
TGTGCCAGAAGCCTGGAGCGGGAAGTCACCTACGAGCAGTACTTC
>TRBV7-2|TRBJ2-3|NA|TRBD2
CASRATSGSGTDTQYF
TGTGCCAGCAGAGCGACTAGCGGGAGCGGAACAGATACGCAGTATTTT
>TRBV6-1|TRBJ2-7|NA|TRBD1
CASKQDRGPYEQYF
TGTGCCAGCAAACAAGACAGGGGGCCTTACGAGCAGTACTTC
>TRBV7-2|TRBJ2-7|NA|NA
CASSGDAPYEQYF
TGTGCCAGCTCCGGGGACGCCCCCTACGAGCAGTACTTC
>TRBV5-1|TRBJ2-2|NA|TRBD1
CASREFRGTGELFF
TGCGCCAGCAGAGAGTTCAGGGGGACCGGGGAGCTGTTTTTT
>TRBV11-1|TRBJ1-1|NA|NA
CASSFPGATEAFF
TGTGCCAGCAGCTTCCCCGGGGCCACTGAAGCTTTCTTT
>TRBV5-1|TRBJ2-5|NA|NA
CASSEERAGLRKKETQYF
TGCGCCAGCAGCGAGGAACGAGCGGGCCTTCGTAAAAAAGAGACCCAGTACTTC
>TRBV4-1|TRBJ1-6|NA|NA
CASSQGGGSSYNSPLHF
TGCGCCAGCAGCCAAGGAGGGGGTAGCTCCTATAATTCACCCCTCCACTTT
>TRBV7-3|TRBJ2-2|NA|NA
CASSSIATGELFF
TGTGCCAGCAGCTCAATAGCCACCGGGGAGCTGTTTTTT
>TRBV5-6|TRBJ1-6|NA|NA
CASSPREPPFNSPLHF
TGTGCCAGCAGCCCCAGGGAGCCGCCCTTTAATTCACCCCTCCACTTT
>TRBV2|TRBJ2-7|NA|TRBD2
CASSISGRASEQYF
TGTGCCAGCAGTATAAGCGGGAGGGCCAGTGAGCAGTACTTC
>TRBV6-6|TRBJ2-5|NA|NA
CASSSRLTQETQYF
TGTGCCAGCAGTTCCAGACTTACCCAGGAGACCCAGTACTTC
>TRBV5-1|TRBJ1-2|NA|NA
CASSLGMGVGYGYTF
TGCGCCAGCAGCTTAGGTATGGGGGTAGGCTATGGCTACACCTTC
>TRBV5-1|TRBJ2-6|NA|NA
CASTPKPTGGANVLTF
TGCGCCAGCACCCCAAAACCCACGGGAGGGGCCAACGTCCTGACTTTC
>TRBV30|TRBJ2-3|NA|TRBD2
CAWSGTSLSDTQYF
TGTGCCTGGAGTGGGACTAGCTTATCAGATACGCAGTATTTT
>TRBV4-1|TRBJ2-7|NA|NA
CASSQEARSAYEQYF
TGCGCCAGCAGCCAAGAGGCTCGTAGCGCCTACGAGCAGTACTTC
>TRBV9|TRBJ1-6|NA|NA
CASGSGAIYNSPLHF
TGTGCCAGCGGCTCAGGGGCGATCTATAATTCACCCCTCCACTTT
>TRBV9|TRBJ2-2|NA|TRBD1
CASSVADRESGELFF
TGTGCCAGCAGCGTAGCTGACAGGGAATCCGGGGAGCTGTTTTTT
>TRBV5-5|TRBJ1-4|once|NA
CASSFRATNEKLFF
TGTGCCAGCAGCTTCAGAGCAACTAATGAAAAACTGTTTTTT
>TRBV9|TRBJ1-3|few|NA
CASSSRGPGPNTIYF
TGTGCCAGCAGTTCTAGAGGGCCAGGACCAAACACCATATATTTT
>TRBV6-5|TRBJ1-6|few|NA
CASSYGTPSPLHF
TGTGCCAGCAGTTATGGGACCCCTTCACCCCTCCACTTT
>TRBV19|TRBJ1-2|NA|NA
CASSTGQKYGYTF
TGTGCCAGTAGTACCGGACAGAAGTATGGCTACACCTTC
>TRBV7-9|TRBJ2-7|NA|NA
CASITSVEPNPTAPYEQYF
TGTGCCAGCATCACGTCTGTAGAACCGAACCCGACGGCTCCCTACGAGCAGTACTTC
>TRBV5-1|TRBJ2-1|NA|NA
CASSLVGQSNNEQFF
TGCGCCAGCAGCTTGGTCGGACAGTCCAACAATGAGCAGTTCTTC
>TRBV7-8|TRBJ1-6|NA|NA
CASSLGHLYNSPLHF
TGTGCCAGCAGCTTGGGACATCTCTATAATTCACCCCTCCACTTT
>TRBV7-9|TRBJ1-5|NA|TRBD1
CASSSGTEQPQHF
TGTGCCAGCAGCTCAGGGACAGAGCAGCCCCAGCATTTT
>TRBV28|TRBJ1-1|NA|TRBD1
CASSVHRGSTEAFF
TGTGCCAGCAGTGTACACAGGGGAAGCACTGAAGCTTTCTTT
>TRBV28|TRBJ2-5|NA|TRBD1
CASSAPGQGAKTQYF
TGTGCCAGCAGTGCGCCTGGACAGGGAGCGAAGACCCAGTACTTC
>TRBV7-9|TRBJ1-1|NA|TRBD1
CASSLGEGADTEAFF
TGTGCCAGCAGCTTAGGGGAGGGGGCGGACACTGAAGCTTTCTTT
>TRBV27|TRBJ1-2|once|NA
CASSLTVNYGYTF
TGTGCCAGCAGTTTGACGGTGAACTATGGCTACACCTTC
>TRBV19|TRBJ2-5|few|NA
CASSMGPGAETQYF
TGTGCCAGTAGTATGGGCCCGGGGGCAGAGACCCAGTACTTC
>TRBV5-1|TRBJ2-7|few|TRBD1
CASSLRTGDEQYF
TGCGCCAGCAGCTTACGGACAGGGGACGAGCAGTACTTC
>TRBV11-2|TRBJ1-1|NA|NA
CASSPRGRHTEAFF
TGTGCCAGCAGCCCCCGGGGACGGCACACTGAAGCTTTCTTT
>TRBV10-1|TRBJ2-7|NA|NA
CASSESTGRVSYEQYF
TGCGCCAGCAGTGAGTCGACGGGTAGGGTTTCCTACGAGCAGTACTTC
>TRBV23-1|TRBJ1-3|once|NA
CASSQPPPMAKANPGNTIYF
TGCGCCAGCAGTCAACCGCCTCCGATGGCAAAGGCGAACCCTGGAAACACCATATATTTT
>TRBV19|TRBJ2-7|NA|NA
CASTPAGGYEQYF
TGTGCCAGTACCCCGGCAGGGGGGTACGAGCAGTACTTC
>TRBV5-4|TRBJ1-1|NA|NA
CASSLDYRVNTEAFF
TGTGCCAGCAGCTTGGACTACAGGGTGAACACTGAAGCTTTCTTT
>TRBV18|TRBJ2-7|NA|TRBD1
CASSPGDRGIVSYEQYF
TGTGCCAGCTCACCGGGCGACAGGGGGATAGTGTCCTACGAGCAGTACTTC
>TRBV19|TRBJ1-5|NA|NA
CASSMWGSNQPQHF
TGTGCCAGTAGTATGTGGGGAAGCAATCAGCCCCAGCATTTT
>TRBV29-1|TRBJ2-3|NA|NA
CSVEEPGTDTQYF
TGCAGCGTTGAAGAGCCGGGAACAGATACGCAGTATTTT